This is a list of T cell receptor beta chains from one sample in a study of T cell repertoires in cytomegalovirus infection. No antigen is known for these receptors. TCRdb reprocessed the reads with MiXCR, giving one entry per CDR3 protein. The table has roughly 730,000 distinct CDR3 sequences, around 30% seen once; the top ten hold about 20%. This specimen consisted of cultured PBMCs, obtained from culture after CMV antigen stimulation. These TCRs come from a human donor in good health (CMV status not recorded). Some clones in this sample may be carry-over from other donors' samples. Both conserved end residues are part of each CDR3. A D gene is named only where the DNA matches it firmly. A row's size may be missing; if present it is once, few, many or a size class.

v_call	d_call	j_call	clone_size	cdr3_aa	cdr3_nt
TRBV5-4	.	TRBJ2-3	few	CASSDRTWDTQYF	TGTGCCAGCAGCGACAGAACTTGGGATACGCAGTATTTT
TRBV7-2	TRBD2	TRBJ2-1	many	CASSPGTSGSNEQFF	TGTGCCAGCAGCCCGGGGACTAGCGGGAGCAATGAGCAGTTCTTC
TRBV11-2	.	TRBJ1-2	few	CASSFFSYGYTF	TGTGCCAGCAGCTTTTTTTCCTATGGCTACACCTTC
TRBV11-2	.	TRBJ2-3	.	CASSHGGAGDTQYF	TGTGCCAGCAGCCATGGGGGGGCTGGTGATACGCAGTATTTT
TRBV19	TRBD1	TRBJ2-4	.	CASSGAGGPVNIQYF	TGTGCCAGTAGTGGAGCAGGGGGCCCGGTAAACATTCAGTACTTC
TRBV19	TRBD2	TRBJ2-7	once	CASSTSGRVNEQYF	TGTGCCAGTAGCACTAGCGGGAGGGTCAACGAGCAGTACTTC
TRBV4-2	.	TRBJ2-7	.	CASSQSRGESSYEQYF	TGTGCCAGCAGCCAATCCAGAGGGGAGAGCTCCTACGAGCAGTACTTC
TRBV2	TRBD1	TRBJ2-5	.	CASSPGQGDLGTQYF	TGTGCCAGCAGTCCGGGACAGGGGGACCTTGGTACCCAGTACTTC
TRBV12-3/TRBV12-4	.	TRBJ1-1	few	CASRTYTEAFF	TGTGCCAGCAGGACCTACACTGAAGCTTTCTTT
TRBV3-1	.	TRBJ1-2	.	CASSQYGTTDYGYTF	TGTGCCAGCAGCCAGTACGGGACAACCGACTATGGCTACACCTTC
TRBV6-2/TRBV6-3	.	TRBJ1-5	few	CASWTGTTATANQPQHF	TGTGCCAGCTGGACCGGGACAACCGCCACGGCCAATCAGCCCCAGCATTTT